Listed below are T cell receptor beta chains from one sample, sequenced in a study of neurological immune-mediated disorders. TCRdb fed the 5' RACE reads into MiXCR, producing one record per CDR3 protein. The table lists about 38,000 distinct CDR3 sequences, around 10% of them singletons. Specimen: PBMCs. Every receptor here comes from a man between 60 and 70 years old with HTLV-1-associated myelopathy (HAM/TSP). CDR3s include the opening cysteine and the closing phenylalanine or tryptophan. The D gene is left open where the match is weak. Not every row has a clone size; where given, it reads once, few, many or a size class.

abundance: -
j_gene: TRBJ2-1
v_gene: TRBV4-1
d_gene: -
CDR3aa: CASSPYRGEQFF
CDR3nt: TGCGCCAGCAGCCCATACCGTGGTGAGCAGTTCTTC

abundance: -
j_gene: TRBJ2-2
v_gene: TRBV2
d_gene: -
CDR3aa: CASSYTGELFF
CDR3nt: TGTGCCAGCAGTTACACCGGGGAGCTGTTTTTT

abundance: once
j_gene: TRBJ2-7
v_gene: TRBV12-3/TRBV12-4
d_gene: TRBD1
CDR3aa: CASSLGGQVSYEQYF
CDR3nt: TGTGCCAGCAGTTTAGGCGGACAGGTTTCCTACGAGCAGTACTTC

abundance: many
j_gene: TRBJ2-7
v_gene: TRBV7-9
d_gene: -
CDR3aa: CASRGEGSEQYF
CDR3nt: TGTGCCAGCAGGGGCGAGGGGAGCGAGCAGTACTTC

abundance: -
j_gene: TRBJ2-7
v_gene: TRBV12-3/TRBV12-4
d_gene: -
CDR3aa: CASRSDLAEQYF
CDR3nt: TGTGCCAGCAGGTCCGACTTGGCTGAGCAGTACTTC

abundance: many
j_gene: TRBJ1-2
v_gene: TRBV7-3
d_gene: -
CDR3aa: CASSLNGVGVSGYTF
CDR3nt: TGTGCCAGCAGCTTAAACGGGGTTGGCGTTTCGGGCTACACCTTC

abundance: many
j_gene: TRBJ1-1
v_gene: TRBV20-1
d_gene: TRBD1
CDR3aa: CSARDSKQGARSTEAFF
CDR3nt: TGCAGTGCTAGAGATAGTAAGCAGGGGGCGAGGAGCACTGAAGCTTTCTTT

abundance: many
j_gene: TRBJ2-5
v_gene: TRBV20-1
d_gene: -
CDR3aa: CSANGQQETQYF
CDR3nt: TGCAGTGCGAACGGACAGCAAGAGACCCAGTACTTC

abundance: many
j_gene: TRBJ2-1
v_gene: TRBV25-1
d_gene: TRBD2
CDR3aa: CASSGPTSGRANEQFF
CDR3nt: TGTGCCAGCAGTGGGCCGACTAGCGGGAGGGCCAATGAGCAGTTCTTC

abundance: once
j_gene: TRBJ2-5
v_gene: TRBV20-1
d_gene: -
CDR3aa: CSAILGRLVGPTQHF
CDR3nt: TGCAGTGCTATCCTCGGGCGCTTGGTAGGGCCGACCCAGCACTTC

abundance: many
j_gene: TRBJ2-7
v_gene: TRBV28
d_gene: -
CDR3aa: CASSPPDPSSYEQYF
CDR3nt: TGTGCCAGCAGCCCTCCAGATCCGAGCTCCTACGAGCAGTACTTC

abundance: many
j_gene: TRBJ1-5
v_gene: TRBV24-1
d_gene: TRBD1
CDR3aa: CATSEGDRGEPQHF
CDR3nt: TGTGCCACCAGTGAGGGAGACAGGGGCGAGCCCCAGCATTTT

abundance: many
j_gene: TRBJ1-1
v_gene: TRBV7-2
d_gene: -
CDR3aa: CASSFLYGEAFF
CDR3nt: TGTGCCAGCAGCTTTTTGTACGGTGAAGCTTTCTTT

abundance: many
j_gene: TRBJ2-7
v_gene: TRBV9
d_gene: TRBD2
CDR3aa: CASSSGNTYEQYF
CDR3nt: TGTGCCAGCTCTAGCGGTAATACCTACGAGCAGTACTTC

abundance: many
j_gene: TRBJ2-2
v_gene: TRBV6-2/TRBV6-3
d_gene: -
CDR3aa: CASSLYVTGELFF
CDR3nt: TGTGCCAGCAGCCTCTACGTCACCGGGGAGCTGTTTTTT

abundance: few
j_gene: TRBJ1-1
v_gene: TRBV5-1
d_gene: TRBD1
CDR3aa: CASSGGTGMNTEAFF
CDR3nt: TGCGCCAGCAGCGGGGGGACAGGGATGAACACTGAAGCTTTCTTT

abundance: many
j_gene: TRBJ1-3
v_gene: TRBV7-2
d_gene: -
CDR3aa: CASSLGAGLGNTIYF
CDR3nt: TGTGCCAGCAGCTTAGGCGCGGGGCTCGGAAACACCATATATTTT